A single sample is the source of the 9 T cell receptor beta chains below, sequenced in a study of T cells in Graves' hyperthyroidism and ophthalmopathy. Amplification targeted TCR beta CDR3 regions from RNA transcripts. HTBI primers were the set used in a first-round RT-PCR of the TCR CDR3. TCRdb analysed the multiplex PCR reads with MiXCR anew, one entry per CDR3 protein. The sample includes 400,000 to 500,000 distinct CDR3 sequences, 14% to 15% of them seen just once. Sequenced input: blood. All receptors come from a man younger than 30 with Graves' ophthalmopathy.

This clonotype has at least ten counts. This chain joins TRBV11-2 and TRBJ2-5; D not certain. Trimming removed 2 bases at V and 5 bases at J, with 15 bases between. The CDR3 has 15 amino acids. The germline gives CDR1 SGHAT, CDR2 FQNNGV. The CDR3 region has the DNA TGTGCCAGCAGCTTAACGGCCAACCTAAGGGAGACCCAGTACTTC. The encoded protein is CASSLTANLRETQYF.

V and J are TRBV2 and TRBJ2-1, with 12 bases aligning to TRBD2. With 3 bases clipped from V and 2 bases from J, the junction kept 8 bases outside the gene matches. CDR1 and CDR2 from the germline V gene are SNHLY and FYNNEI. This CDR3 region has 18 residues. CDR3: CASSDLFTSGRTYNEQFF. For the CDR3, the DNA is TGTGCCAGCAGTGATCTTTTCACTAGCGGGAGGACCTACAATGAGCAGTTCTTC.

The CDR3: CASSYQSGLQETQYF. Here the CDR3 DNA reads TGTGCCAGCAGCTACCAATCGGGCCTACAAGAGACCCAGTACTTC. The chain uses TRBV11-3 and TRBJ2-5; D is unresolved. The CDR3 runs 15 residues. Germline V gene data show CDR1 as SGHNT and CDR2 as YENEEA. V lost 4 bases, J lost 2 bases, and 14 bases lay in between.

The CDR3 nucleotides read TGCGCCAGCAGCCAAGAGCAGGGAGCGAAATCCCTCCACTTT. It specifies CASSQEQGAKSLHF. The chain joins TRBV4-1 to TRBJ1-6; D is possibly TRBD1 (5 bases). The CDR3 is 14 amino acids. The ends were cut back, 0 bases at V and 14 bases at J, with 14 bases in the middle. The V gene's germline CDR1 is MGHRA and CDR2 YSYEKL.

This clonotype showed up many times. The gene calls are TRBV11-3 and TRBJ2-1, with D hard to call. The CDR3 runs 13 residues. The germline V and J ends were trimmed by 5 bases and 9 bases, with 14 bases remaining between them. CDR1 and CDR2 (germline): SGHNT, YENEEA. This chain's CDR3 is CASSPPNVGEQFF. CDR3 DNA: TGTGCCAGCAGCCCCCCTAACGTGGGTGAGCAGTTCTTC.

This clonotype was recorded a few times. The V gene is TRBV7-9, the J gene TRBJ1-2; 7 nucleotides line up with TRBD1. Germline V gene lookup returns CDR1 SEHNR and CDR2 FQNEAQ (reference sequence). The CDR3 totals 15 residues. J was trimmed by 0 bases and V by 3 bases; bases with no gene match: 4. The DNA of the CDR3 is TGTGCCAGCAGCTTCAACAGGGGAGCTAACTATGGCTACACCTTC. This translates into CASSFNRGANYGYTF.

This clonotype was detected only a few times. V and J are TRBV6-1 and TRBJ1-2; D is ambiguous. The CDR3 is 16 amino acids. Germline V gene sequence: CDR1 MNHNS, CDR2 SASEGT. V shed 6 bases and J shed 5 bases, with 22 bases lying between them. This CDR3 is CASSLSAALRNYGYTF. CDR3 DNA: TGTGCCAGCAGCTTGAGCGCGGCACTTCGAAATTATGGCTACACCTTC.

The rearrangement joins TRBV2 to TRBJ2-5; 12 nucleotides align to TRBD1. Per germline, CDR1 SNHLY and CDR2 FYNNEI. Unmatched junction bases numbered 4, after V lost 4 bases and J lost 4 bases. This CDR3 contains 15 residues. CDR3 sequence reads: CASSVGQGAGETQYF. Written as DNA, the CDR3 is TGTGCCAGCAGTGTGGGACAGGGGGCAGGAGAGACCCAGTACTTC.

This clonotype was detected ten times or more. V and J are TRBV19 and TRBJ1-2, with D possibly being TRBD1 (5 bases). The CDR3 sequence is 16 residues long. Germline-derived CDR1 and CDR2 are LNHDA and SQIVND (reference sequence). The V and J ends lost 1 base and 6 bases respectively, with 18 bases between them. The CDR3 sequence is CASSIAPRDGGDGYTF. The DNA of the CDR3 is TGTGCCAGTAGTATAGCCCCCCGGGACGGTGGTGATGGCTACACCTTC.